A single sample is the source of the 13 T cell receptor beta chains below, sequenced in a study of blood T cell repertoires in COVID-19. Assay used: immunoSEQ multiplex PCR; TCRdb lists only in-frame clones, some missing. The table shows 100,000 or so clones, with 75% to 85% occurring only once. The sequencing sample was made of peripheral blood. Every receptor here comes from a man aged 60-69 years with acute or convalescent COVID-19.

This clone was seen more than once but under ten times. This CDR3 is also generated by other DNA sequences in the sample. The chain combines TRBV6-5 with TRBJ1-1; D perhaps matches TRBD1 (5 bases). The CDR3 is 13 residues long. Germline lookup yields CDR1 MNHEY and CDR2 SVGAGI. V dropped 2 bases and J dropped 1 base, with 5 bases sitting between them. CDR3 protein: CASSYRGNTEAFF. The DNA of the CDR3 is TGTGCCAGCAGTTACAGGGGGAACACTGAAGCTTTCTTT.

This chain uses TRBV12-3 or TRBV12-4 with TRBJ1-1; no clear D gene. CDR3 size: 12 residues. The V and J ends lost 3 bases and 6 bases respectively, with 8 bases between them. CDR3 DNA: TGTGCCAGCAGTTTTGGGCAGTCTGAAGCTTTCTTT. It codes for CASSFGQSEAFF.

This clone occurred once. V usage is TRBV7-3 and J usage is TRBJ2-3, with TRBD2 matching 8 bases. The J segment lost 0 bases and the V segment lost 5 bases, leaving 1 base of the junction unmatched. The germline CDR1 and CDR2 sequences are SGHTA and FQGTGA. The CDR3 is 14 amino acids. For the CDR3, the DNA is TGTGCCAGCAGCCGGGGGGGTAGCACAGATACGCAGTATTTT. Translation: CASSRGGSTDTQYF.

This clone occurred a few times. The rearrangement links TRBV10-3 to TRBJ2-5; TRBD1 matches 9 bases. The V gene's germline CDR1 is ENHRY and CDR2 SYGVKD. This CDR3 contains 15 residues. Trimming removed 2 bases from V and 5 bases from J; junction bases left unmatched: 6. The CDR3: CAISERDRAAETQYF. CDR3 DNA: TGTGCCATCAGTGAGAGGGACAGGGCGGCGGAGACCCAGTACTTC.

This clone was picked up a small number of times. The rearrangement uses TRBV12-3 or TRBV12-4 and TRBJ1-1; no clear D gene. This CDR3 comprises 12 residues. The germline V and J ends were trimmed by 6 bases and 1 base, with 6 bases remaining between them. CDR3 bases: TGTGCCAGCAGGTCGGGGAACACTGAAGCTTTCTTT. It specifies CASRSGNTEAFF.

This clone was counted at least ten times. Other nucleotide sequences from this sample produce the same CDR3. CDR3: CASSPGQGTKNIQYF. For the CDR3, the DNA is TGCGCCAGCAGCCCGGGACAGGGAACCAAAAACATTCAGTACTTC. The chain employs TRBV4-1 and TRBJ2-4; TRBD1 matches 9 bases. CDR1 and CDR2 (germline): MGHRA, YSYEKL. The CDR3 covers 15 residues. The V gene end was trimmed by 4 bases and the J gene end by 2 bases; junction bases not matched to a gene: 3.

This chain connects TRBV11-2 to TRBJ1-2; TRBD1 might be the D (6 bases). The CDR3 is 18 amino acids. The V gene lost 5 bases and the J gene lost 5 bases, with 27 bases spanning the gap. Per the germline V gene, CDR1 is SGHAT and CDR2 is FQNNGV. CDR3 sequence (DNA): TGTGCCAGCAGCCACACCCGATCGAGCCCGGACAGCACATATGGCTACACCTTC. Translated, it gives CASSHTRSSPDSTYGYTF.

The chain is built from TRBV3-1 (or the pseudogene TRBV3-2) and TRBJ1-5; weak D call: TRBD1 (5 bases). Trimming stripped 9 bases from V and 6 bases from J, with 15 bases between. The CDR3 consists of 13 residues. Germline CDR1 LGHDT, CDR2 YNNKEL (reference sequence). The CDR3 nucleotides read TGTGCCAGTGGGACGGAGGGTCGTCAGCCCCAGCATTTT. This sequence encodes CASGTEGRQPQHF.

The rearrangement uses TRBV2 and TRBJ1-2, with 10 bases identical to TRBD1. The CDR3 totals 14 residues. The V gene's germline CDR1 is SNHLY and CDR2 FYNNEI. The junction had 2 bases not matched to a gene; V was cut back by 4 bases and J by 3 bases. This CDR3 is CASSGQGAYYGYTF. The DNA for the CDR3 is TGTGCCAGCAGTGGACAGGGGGCTTACTATGGCTACACCTTC.

V and J are TRBV29-1 and TRBJ2-5, with TRBD2 matching over 11 bases. Germline CDR1 SQVTM, CDR2 ANQGSEA. The V gene end was trimmed by 0 bases and the J gene end by 5 bases; junction bases not matched to a gene: 2. The CDR3 loop spans 14 amino acids. In nucleotides, the CDR3 is TGCAGCGTTGAAGATACTAGCGGGAGCGAGACCCAGTACTTC. Translated: CSVEDTSGSETQYF.

The chain carries TRBV4-3 and TRBJ1-2; TRBD1 aligns across 8 bases. Germline values: CDR1 LGHNA, CDR2 YSLEER. CDR3 length: 18 residues. J lost 7 bases, V lost 6 bases, and 22 bases had no gene match. CDR3 bases: TGCGCCAGCAGTCAACCCACTGGACTGGGACAGGACTCGCGTGGCTACACCTTC. Its protein product is CASSQPTGLGQDSRGYTF.

The J gene is TRBJ1-2, the V gene TRBV7-9; D gene uncertain. Per the germline V gene, CDR1 is SEHNR and CDR2 is FQNEAQ (reference sequence). CDR3 size: 12 residues. Between the trimmed V and J ends, which lost 5 bases and 2 bases, there was a span of 6 bases. The CDR3 is CASSPKNYGYTF. The CDR3 DNA is TGTGCCAGCAGCCCCAAAAACTATGGCTACACCTTC.

The rearrangement uses TRBV27 and TRBJ2-5, with 8 bases aligning to TRBD1. CDR3 size: 14 residues. V lost 6 bases and J lost 5; bases outside the gene matches: 8. The V gene's germline CDR1 is MNHEY and CDR2 SMNVEV (reference sequence). Here the CDR3 reads CASSVQGASETQYF. CDR3 sequence (DNA): TGTGCCAGCAGCGTTCAGGGGGCGAGCGAGACCCAGTACTTC.